A single sample is the source of the 21 T cell receptor beta chains below, sequenced in a study of T cell repertoires in cytomegalovirus infection. No antigens are known for them. MiXCR, applied by TCRdb to the reads, yields one record per CDR3 protein. Here the sample spans about 920,000 distinct CDR3 sequences, approximately 31% being singletons. Sequencing was performed on cultured CD8+ T cells from PBMCs, taken from culture after CMV antigen stimulation. Receptor source: a human donor in good health (CMV status not recorded). Some clones in this sample may be carry-over from other donors' samples.

V and J are TRBV28 and TRBJ2-7, with D tentatively TRBD1 (5 bases). CDR1 is MDHEN and CDR2 is SYDVKM in the germline V gene. The CDR3 totals 14 residues. V lost 7 bases and J lost 5, with 18 bases in between. The CDR3 sequence: CASTRVGAGNEQYV. CDR3 sequence (DNA): TGTGCCAGCACCCGAGTAGGGGCAGGCAACGAGCAGTACGTC.

This clonotype has only a few counts. The gene calls are TRBV6-2 or TRBV6-3 and TRBJ2-3; D is ambiguous. CDR3 length: 15 amino acids. The ends were cut back, 7 bases at V and 2 bases at J, with 16 bases in the middle. Per the germline V gene, CDR1 is MNHEY and CDR2 is SVGEGT. CDR3 residues: CASNGKDRVTDTQYF. The CDR3 DNA follows: TGTGCCAGCAATGGAAAGGATCGTGTCACAGATACGCAGTATTTT.

This chain joins TRBV19 and TRBJ2-3; D remains unclear. Germline V gene lookup returns CDR1 LNHDA and CDR2 SQIVND (reference sequence). V was shortened by 4 bases and J by 5 bases, with 13 bases between the two germline ends. The CDR3 runs 14 residues. The chain's CDR3 is CASSNFGYEDTQYF. In DNA, the CDR3 is TGTGCCAGTAGTAACTTTGGTTATGAAGATACGCAGTATTTT.

The CDR3 region is CASSDRVNGYTF. CDR3 bases: TGTGCCAGCAGCGACAGGGTAAATGGCTACACCTTC. This chain joins TRBV9 and TRBJ1-2, with D perhaps TRBD1 (6 bases). The CDR3 is made up of 12 amino acids. The germline V gene encodes CDR1 SGDLS and CDR2 YYNGEE. The V end lost 3 bases, the J end lost 6 bases, and 9 bases lay between the germline ends.

On this clonotype itself: A read error may be the cause here, since a much bigger clone is one base away. The chain joins TRBV7-6 to TRBJ2-7; D gene unclear. Germline values: CDR1 SGHVS, CDR2 FNYEAQ. V shed 5 bases and J shed 2 bases, with 13 bases lying between them. The CDR3 is made up of 14 amino acids. This chain's CDR3 is CASSPWSGPYEQYF. As DNA, the CDR3 is TGTGCCAGCAGCCCGTGGTCAGGACCCTACGAGCAGTACTTC.

The V call is TRBV6-1, the J call TRBJ2-1; the D is unclear. Looked up from germline, CDR1 is MNHNS and CDR2 is SASEGT. CDR3 size: 14 residues. The V gene lost 9 bases and the J gene lost 4 bases, with 16 bases spanning the gap. The CDR3 sequence is CASITNDVYNEQFF. As DNA, the CDR3 is TGTGCCAGTATAACAAATGACGTTTACAATGAGCAGTTCTTC.

Only a few counts were recorded for this clonotype. V usage is TRBV27 and J usage is TRBJ2-1; D not certain. Germline loops: CDR1 MNHEY, CDR2 SMNVEV (reference sequence). The germline V and J ends were trimmed by 7 bases and 6 bases, with 13 bases remaining between them. The CDR3 covers 13 residues. The DNA of the CDR3 is TGTGCCAGCACTTCCCCGATTGGCAATGAGCAGTTCTTC. It yields the protein CASTSPIGNEQFF.

This clonotype was observed a few times. The genes are TRBV27 and TRBJ1-5, with TRBD1 as a possible D gene (6 bases). The CDR3 totals 14 residues. Trimming shortened V by 5 bases and J by 6 bases, and 14 bases separated the two germline ends. The V gene's germline CDR1 is MNHEY and CDR2 SMNVEV (reference sequence). This chain's CDR3 is CASSPHGGGQPQHF. CDR3 DNA sequence: TGTGCCAGCAGTCCACACGGGGGCGGTCAGCCCCAGCATTTT.

The genes are TRBV10-3 and TRBJ1-5, with 9 nucleotides matching TRBD1. The ends lost 8 bases at V and 0 bases at J; junction bases unmatched: 17. The CDR3 covers 19 residues. Germline CDR1 reads ENHRY; CDR2 reads SYGVKD. CDR3 coding DNA: TGTGCCATCGAAACCCAAACAGGGGGCAGTCCCTATAGCAATCAGCCCCAGCATTTT. This sequence encodes CAIETQTGGSPYSNQPQHF.

This clonotype was seen a handful of times. The rearrangement uses TRBV19 and TRBJ2-7; D unclear. The CDR3 consists of 16 residues. Trimming left V 4 bases short and J 2 bases short, with 18 bases between. Germline-derived CDR1 and CDR2 are LNHDA and SQIVND (reference sequence). The CDR3 region has the DNA TGTGCCAGTAGTACCCTAGACCCTCGCTACCCCTACGAGCAGTACTTC. Translation: CASSTLDPRYPYEQYF.

V usage is TRBV7-6 and J usage is TRBJ2-7; 7 nucleotides line up with TRBD1. CDR1 is SGHVS and CDR2 is FNYEAQ in the germline V gene. Unmatched junction bases numbered 3, after V lost 1 base and J lost 6 bases. This CDR3 has 13 amino acids. Here the CDR3 DNA reads TGTGCCAGCAGCTTAGGGGCAGGGGGCGAGCAGTACGTC. Amino acids: CASSLGAGGEQYV.

As regards this clonotype: Since a much larger clone is just one base distant, this may be a read error. The rearrangement joins TRBV7-6 to TRBJ2-2; D not resolved. Per the germline V gene, CDR1 is SGHVS and CDR2 is FNYEAQ. The V gene lost 5 bases and the J gene lost 0 bases, with 13 bases spanning the gap. There are 16 residues in the CDR3. CDR3 DNA sequence: TGTGCCAGCAGCCCCCTCCAGGCGGCGAACACCGGGGAGCTGTTTTTT. Residues: CASSPLQAANTGELFF. The complete variable domain, with remaining parts taken from reference TRBV7-6 and TRBJ2-2, reads GAGVSQSPRYKVTKRGQDVALRCDPISGHVSLYWYRQALGQGPEFLTYFNYEAQQDKSGLPNDRFSAERPEGSISTLTIQRTEQRDSAMYRCASSPLQAANTGELFFGEGSRLTVL.

CDR3 DNA sequence: TGTGCCAGCAGCTCCTCAGGGTCAGATACGCAGTATTTT. Protein: CASSSSGSDTQYF. This sequence joins TRBV7-9 and TRBJ2-3, with D maybe TRBD1 (5 bases). V was cut by 4 bases and J by 4 bases, with 9 bases left in between. CDR3 length: 13 amino acids. Per the germline V gene, CDR1 is SEHNR and CDR2 is FQNEAQ (reference sequence). The entire variable domain, with the rest obtained from reference TRBV7-9 and TRBJ2-3, is as follows: DTGVSQNPRHKITKRGQNVTFRCDPISEHNRLYWYRQTLGQGPEFLTYFQNEAQLEKSRLLSDRFSAERPKGSFSTLEIQRTEQGDSAMYLCASSSSGSDTQYFGPGTRLTVL.

This clonotype has more than one count but fewer than ten. The chain joins TRBV5-1 to TRBJ1-2; 7 nucleotides match TRBD1. Looked up from germline, CDR1 is SGHRS and CDR2 is YFSETQ. After removal of 4 bases from V and 8 bases from J, the junction contained 20 bases not matched to a gene. The CDR3 contains 17 residues. The CDR3 sequence is CASSLTGQAAPKEGYTF. The DNA of the CDR3 is TGCGCCAGCAGCCTGACTGGACAGGCCGCTCCGAAGGAGGGCTACACCTTC.

The rearrangement links TRBV7-9 to TRBJ2-7; D is uncertain. CDR1 and CDR2 (germline): SEHNR, FQNEAQ (reference sequence). V was shortened by 5 bases and J by 1 base, with 9 bases between the two germline ends. The length of the CDR3 is 13 residues. CDR3 loop: CASSPVISYEQYV. CDR3 coding DNA: TGTGCCAGCAGCCCGGTGATTTCCTACGAGCAGTACGTC.

This rearrangement joins TRBV12-3 or TRBV12-4 to TRBJ1-2, with a possible D match to TRBD1 (5 bases). This CDR3 is built from 13 residues. V was shortened by 2 bases and J by 6 bases, with 10 bases between the two germline ends. In DNA form, the CDR3 reads TGTGCCAGCAGTTTATGGGGCCTACATGGCTACACCTTC. This codes for CASSLWGLHGYTF.

This clonotype has only one observation. The chain combines TRBV5-4 with TRBJ1-4, with D uncertain. V gave up 3 bases and J gave up 7 bases, with 7 bases separating them. The CDR3 loop spans 12 amino acids. The germline CDR1 and CDR2 sequences are SGHNT and YYREEE (reference sequence). This CDR3 reads CASSWAGEKLFF. CDR3 bases: TGTGCCAGCAGCTGGGCGGGTGAAAAACTGTTTTTT.

As concerns this clonotype: A read error may be the cause here, since a much bigger clone is one base away. V and J are TRBV7-2 and TRBJ2-1, with TRBD1 matching over 7 bases. Germline lookup yields CDR1 SGHTA and CDR2 FQGNSA. The CDR3 loop spans 15 amino acids. The CDR3 DNA sequence: TGTGCCAGCAGTTTTGACAGGGTAATCCACAATGAGCGGTTCTTC. This codes for CASSFDRVIHNERFF.

The V call is TRBV7-9, the J call TRBJ2-1; the D is unclear. The CDR3 loop spans 14 amino acids. Trimming took off 1 base at V and 2 bases at J, with 6 bases between the two ends. Per germline, CDR1 SEHNR and CDR2 FQNEAQ (reference sequence). The CDR3 DNA sequence: TGTGCCAGCAGCTTAGAGGCAGCCTACAATGAGCAGTTCTTC. Protein: CASSLEAAYNEQFF. The whole variable domain, remainder taken from reference TRBV7-9 and TRBJ2-1, is DTGVSQNPRHKITKRGQNVTFRCDPISEHNRLYWYRQTLGQGPEFLTYFQNEAQLEKSRLLSDRFSAERPKGSFSTLEIQRTEQGDSAMYLCASSLEAAYNEQFFGPGTRLTVL.

This chain uses TRBV24-1 with TRBJ2-2, with 8 nucleotides matching TRBD1. J lost 3 bases, V lost 2 bases, and 4 bases had no gene match. From germline, CDR1 is KGHDR and CDR2 SFDVKD. This CDR3 has 16 amino acids. For the CDR3, the DNA is TGTGCCACCAGTGATTGGACAGGGTTGGACACCGGGGAGCTGTTTTTT. This encodes CATSDWTGLDTGELFF.

The chain has TRBV6-2 or TRBV6-3 and TRBJ2-1; D unclear. Trimming cost V 3 bases and J 6 bases, with 9 bases left between them. The CDR3 is made up of 13 amino acids. Germline CDR1 is MNHEY and CDR2 is SVGEGT. The CDR3 spells CASSYARFNEQFF. CDR3 nucleotide sequence: TGTGCCAGCAGTTATGCGCGGTTCAATGAGCAGTTCTTC.